The clone carrying this T cell receptor (beta chain) came up a few times. Antigen specificity is unknown. The CDR3 has 13 residues. Germline V lookup: CDR1 SEHNR, CDR2 FQNEAQ (reference sequence). V lost 0 bases and J lost 7, with 10 bases in between. Every TCR beta cDNA library bore unique molecular identifiers. TCRdb used MiXCR to reprocess the PCR reads, holding one entry per CDR3 protein. The table lists 650,000 to 900,000 distinct CDR3 sequences, roughly 50% of them singletons. The sample comes from a study of post-analysis software for immune sequencing data. Overall study findings and caveats: Multiple sclerosis patients showed significantly lower normalized Chao1 diversity than controls did. Same-batch samples co-clustered strongly by F measure. Patients had higher frequencies than controls of about 5 TRBV segments, including TRBV5-6, TRBV5-1 and TRBV20-1.

The sample taken for sequencing was blood. The genes are TRBV7-9 and TRBJ2-7, with D uncertain. The sequence derives from a girl between 5 and 17 years old with multiple sclerosis. CDR3 sequence (DNA): TGTGCCAGCAGCTTAGCGCTATTGGGGGAGCAGTACTTC. Protein product: CASSLALLGEQYF.